The clone carrying this T cell receptor beta chain was counted a few times. Vbeta (60) and Jbeta (13) primers were used in the PCR. Measured with immunoSEQ multiplex PCR; TCRdb has only the in-frame clones, and not every one. The table has over 70,000 clones, 76% seen once; the top ten hold 1.2% to 1.5%. The data originate from a study of cytomegalovirus exposure and HLA in healthy donors. Overall study: Approximately 180 million T cells yielded 117 million unique TCR beta sequences, as an earlier analysis found.

J gave up 4 bases and V 5 bases, and 8 bases lay outside the gene matches. This CDR3 has 15 amino acids. Germline V lookup: CDR1 SGHTA, CDR2 FQGNSA. This sequence was found in a male donor in good health and CMV-seronegative. V usage is TRBV7-2 and J usage is TRBJ1-2; 9 bases are a match to TRBD1. The sequenced sample was PBMCs. In nucleotides, the CDR3 is TGTGCCAGCAGCATACAGGGGGCGACTTCCTATGGCTACACCTTC. It codes for CASSIQGATSYGYTF.